Below, one TCR beta chain is given with its context. This entry comes from a study of shared clonotypes between healthy human individuals. CDR3 size: 13 residues. Germline V CDR1 and CDR2: SGHKS, YYEKEE (reference sequence). The trim removed 3 bases at V and 8 bases at J, leaving 4 bases unmatched. Measured with immunoSEQ multiplex PCR; TCRdb has only the in-frame clones, and not every one. The sample carries approximately 840,000 clones, roughly 96% recorded once. Naive CD8 isolation took CD45RO-negative cells positively selected for CCR7 and excluded terminally differentiated effector memory CD45RA+ cells.

The sequence was collected from a man aged 25 to 40 in good health. The V call is TRBV5-5, the J call TRBJ1-2, with 10 bases matching TRBD1. The sequenced sample consisted of naive CD8+ T cells sorted from blood. The CDR3 region is CASSSGTGVGYTF. CDR3 in DNA: TGTGCCAGCAGCTCTGGGACAGGGGTCGGCTACACCTTC. Using reference TRBV5-5 and TRBJ1-2 for the parts outside the CDR3, the full variable domain is DAGVTQSPTHLIKTRGQQVTLRCSPISGHKSVSWYQQVLGQGPQFIFQYYEKEERGRGNFPDRFSARQFPNYSSELNVNALLLGDSALYLCASSSGTGVGYTFGSGTRLTVV.